Below, 22 T cell receptor beta chains from the same sample are listed, as sequenced in a study of OX40 agonist ivuxolimab in advanced cancers. Produced via immunoSEQ multiplex PCR; TCRdb's table is partial and in-frame only. The sample lists approximately 100,000 clones, approximately 90% occurring once. The sequencing used CD4+ or CD8+ T cells sorted from blood, collected in a trial of the OX40 agonist ivuxolimab. The source is an adult with an advanced solid tumor such as melanoma, head and neck, liver or kidney cancer.

The chain links TRBV5-1 to TRBJ2-5; D not resolved. Trimming removed 3 bases at V and 3 bases at J, with 9 bases between. The CDR3 contains 13 residues. The germline gives CDR1 SGHRS, CDR2 YFSETQ. The DNA for the CDR3 is TGCGCCAGCAGCTCTAGGAGAGAAGAGACCCAGTACTTC. As protein: CASSSRREETQYF.

This chain joins TRBV27 and TRBJ1-1; possibly TRBD1 for D (6 bases). The CDR3 contains 13 residues. Germline V lookup: CDR1 MNHEY, CDR2 SMNVEV (reference sequence). V gave up 5 bases and J gave up 10 bases, with 17 bases separating them. DNA for the CDR3: TGTGCCAGCAGTCCAGGGGCCTCCTATCGAGCTTTCTTT. This sequence encodes CASSPGASYRAFF.

The DNA for the CDR3 is TGTGCCAGCTCGGGCAGCTTTTTCCCTCCCGGAAACACCATATATTTT. As protein: CASSGSFFPPGNTIYF. The rearrangement links TRBV2 to TRBJ1-3; D unclear. Trimming took 8 bases from V and 4 from J, leaving 21 bases between them. CDR1 is SNHLY and CDR2 is FYNNEI in the germline V gene. The CDR3 spans 16 residues.

This clone showed up just once. This sequence joins TRBV5-1 and TRBJ1-2; tentative D call: TRBD1 (5 bases). The CDR3 has 14 amino acids. Germline V gives CDR1 SGHRS, CDR2 YFSETQ. Deletions cut 5 bases from V and 2 bases from J, with 13 bases between. DNA of the CDR3: TGCGCCAGCAGACCTCAGGGTCAGAACTATGGCTACACCTTC. It is translated as CASRPQGQNYGYTF.

The genes are TRBV2 and TRBJ1-1; D not resolved. The CDR3 has 14 residues. Looked up from germline, CDR1 is SNHLY and CDR2 is FYNNEI. V lost 6 bases and J lost 0, with 11 bases in between. In DNA form, the CDR3 reads TGTGCCAGCAGGGGTCTGCCCATGAACACTGAAGCTTTCTTT. Its protein is CASRGLPMNTEAFF.

The chain combines TRBV5-8 with TRBJ1-4, with D possibly being TRBD1 (6 bases). Germline V gene sequence: CDR1 SGHTS, CDR2 YDEGEE. The V end was cut by 6 bases, the J end by 5 bases, with 14 bases between. The CDR3 has 14 residues. CDR3 sequence reads: CASNPGQRNEKLFF. Written as DNA, the CDR3 is TGTGCCAGCAACCCAGGACAGAGGAATGAAAAACTGTTTTTT. Full variable domain (remainder filled in from reference TRBV5-8 and TRBJ1-4): EAGVTQSPTHLIKTRGQQATLRCSPISGHTSVYWYQQALGLGLQFLLWYDEGEERNRGNFPPRFSGRQFPNYSSELNVNALELEDSALYLCASNPGQRNEKLFFGSGTQLSVL.

CDR3 coding DNA: TGTGCCAGCAGCGTAGAGCCAATCGGGGAGCAGTTCTTC. Encoded protein: CASSVEPIGEQFF. The genes are TRBV9 and TRBJ2-1; no definite D call. Germline lookup yields CDR1 SGDLS and CDR2 YYNGEE. V was trimmed by 0 bases and J by 10 bases, leaving 11 bases between them. The CDR3 contains 13 residues.

V usage is TRBV5-1 and J usage is TRBJ2-1, with TRBD1 identical over 7 bases. In germline, CDR1 is SGHRS, CDR2 YFSETQ. CDR3 size: 15 residues. Trimming at V came to 4 bases and at J to 0 bases, leaving 4 bases not matched to a gene. The DNA of the CDR3 is TGCGCCAGCAGCCGGGGACAGAGCTCCTACAATGAGCAGTTCTTC. Its protein product is CASSRGQSSYNEQFF.

V gene TRBV11-1 combines with J gene TRBJ1-4, with a possible D match to TRBD1 (6 bases). The V gene lost 5 bases and the J gene lost 11 bases, with 24 bases spanning the gap. The CDR3 length is 16 residues. CDR1 is SGHAT and CDR2 is FQDESV in the germline V gene (reference sequence). CDR3 nucleotides: TGTGCCAGCAGCCTTAACGTCGACGGGACATCTGGGAAACTGTTTTTT. As protein: CASSLNVDGTSGKLFF.

Remarks on this clone: Other DNA sequences in this specimen translate into the identical CDR3. The chain carries TRBV2 and TRBJ1-2, with D tentatively TRBD1 (5 bases). Between the trimmed V and J ends, which lost 3 bases and 4 bases, there was a span of 12 bases. The germline CDR1 and CDR2 sequences are SNHLY and FYNNEI. This CDR3 has 14 residues. The CDR3 spells CASSELQGTYGYTF. The CDR3 DNA follows: TGTGCCAGCAGTGAGTTGCAGGGAACCTATGGCTACACCTTC. Full variable domain (remainder filled in from reference TRBV2 and TRBJ1-2): EPEVTQTPSHQVTQMGQEVILRCVPISNHLYFYWYRQILGQKVEFLVSFYNNEISEKSEIFDDQFSVERPDGSNFTLKIRSTKLEDSAMYFCASSELQGTYGYTFGSGTRLTVV.

The CDR3, as DNA: TGTGCCAGCAGCCCGAAAGAAATCGTGGATACGCAGTATTTT. Its protein product is CASSPKEIVDTQYF. The V and J genes are TRBV7-9 and TRBJ2-3, with D unclear. The V end lost 5 bases, the J end lost 6 bases, and 15 bases lay between the germline ends. Germline CDR1 is SEHNR and CDR2 is FQNEAQ (reference sequence). The CDR3 loop spans 14 amino acids. The variable domain in full, completed from reference TRBV7-9 and TRBJ2-3, reads DTGVSQNPRHKITKRGQNVTFRCDPISEHNRLYWYRQTLGQGPEFLTYFQNEAQLEKSRLLSDRFSAERPKGSFSTLEIQRTEQGDSAMYLCASSPKEIVDTQYFGPGTRLTVL.

The genes are TRBV6-1 and TRBJ1-2, with TRBD1 identical over 7 bases. V lost 7 bases to trimming and J lost 5 bases; unmatched junction nucleotides: 4. Germline V gene data show CDR1 as MNHNS and CDR2 as SASEGT. The CDR3 consists of 12 residues. As DNA, the CDR3 is TGTGCCAGCATGACAGGGAGTTATGGCTACACCTTC. Its protein is CASMTGSYGYTF.

The rearrangement uses TRBV29-1 and TRBJ1-5, with D maybe TRBD1 (5 bases). The CDR3 is 14 amino acids. The V gene's germline CDR1 is SQVTM and CDR2 ANQGSEA. The V end lost 5 bases, the J end lost 5 bases, and 16 bases lay between the germline ends. DNA for the CDR3: TGCAGCGTTCAGACGCAGGGACCTGATCAGCCCCAGCATTTT. It translates to CSVQTQGPDQPQHF.

The chain recombines TRBV5-1 with TRBJ1-3; D not certain. The germline CDR1 and CDR2 sequences are SGHRS and YFSETQ. The V gene lost 0 bases and the J gene lost 7 bases, with 11 bases spanning the gap. The CDR3 has 14 residues. The CDR3 nucleotides are TGCGCCAGCAGCTTGGTAACTGGGGAGAACACCATATATTTT. It is translated as CASSLVTGENTIYF.

This clone was recorded a few times. Distinct nucleotide sequences in the sample also encode this CDR3. The chain links TRBV6-5 to TRBJ1-2, with D possibly being TRBD1 (6 bases). Trimming pared 1 base from V and 7 bases from J, leaving 16 bases between. CDR1 and CDR2 from the germline V gene are MNHEY and SVGAGI. The CDR3 is made up of 15 amino acids. CDR3 nucleotides: TGTGCCAGCAGTTACTTACTTGGAGGACAGCTTGGCTACACCTTC. Amino acids: CASSYLLGGQLGYTF.

V usage is TRBV10-3 and J usage is TRBJ1-4; 8 bases align to TRBD1. The germline V gene has CDR1 ENHRY and CDR2 SYGVKD. Germline trimming cut 7 bases from V and 5 bases from J; bases unmatched to any gene: 12. The CDR3 is 16 amino acids. CDR3 amino acids: CAIKGQGGNENEKLFF. The CDR3 DNA reads TGTGCCATCAAAGGACAGGGAGGAAATGAAAATGAAAAACTGTTTTTT.

This sequence joins TRBV19 and TRBJ2-1; D might be TRBD2 (6 bases). Germline loops: CDR1 LNHDA, CDR2 SQIVND (reference sequence). The CDR3 is made up of 14 amino acids. V lost 1 base and J lost 3, with 7 bases in between. In DNA form, the CDR3 reads TGTGCCAGTAGTATAGTGGGGGGCTACAATGAGCAGTTCTTC. Amino acid sequence: CASSIVGGYNEQFF.

The J gene is TRBJ1-2, the V gene TRBV6-5, with 9 positions matching TRBD1. Germline loops: CDR1 MNHEY, CDR2 SVGAGI. This CDR3 is 14 amino acids long. J was trimmed by 8 bases and V by 5 bases; bases with no gene match: 9. CDR3 region: CASSPGQGTSGYTF. CDR3 coding DNA: TGTGCCAGCAGTCCCGGACAGGGGACATCGGGCTACACCTTC.

In its sample, this clone was seen a few times. The V and J genes are TRBV7-9 and TRBJ2-6; TRBD2 is a possible D gene (7 bases). The CDR3 extends over 19 amino acids. Germline loops: CDR1 SEHNR, CDR2 FQNEAQ (reference sequence). The germline V and J ends were trimmed by 5 bases and 0 bases, with 20 bases remaining between them. The CDR3 reads CASSRRGGISPSGANVLTF. In DNA, the CDR3 is TGTGCCAGCAGCAGAAGGGGGGGCATCTCCCCCTCTGGGGCCAACGTCCTGACTTTC.

V is TRBV5-5 and J is TRBJ1-1; the D is unclear. The V and J ends lost 4 bases and 7 bases respectively, with 14 bases between them. The germline V gene encodes CDR1 SGHKS and CDR2 YYEKEE (reference sequence). The CDR3 spans 13 residues. CDR3 in DNA: TGTGCCAGCAGCCCCGAGGCCCACGGTGAAGCTTTCTTT. Protein sequence: CASSPEAHGEAFF.

This sequence joins TRBV23-1 and TRBJ1-1, with a tentative D call TRBD1 (5 bases). TRBV23-1 is recorded as an ORF, its role being uncertain. CDR3 size: 16 residues. CDR3 loop: CVPAGPGACIATEAFF. CDR3 coding DNA: TGCGTCCCAGCCGGCCCCGGGGCATGCATAGCCACTGAAGCTTTCTTT.

The rearrangement joins TRBV7-8 to TRBJ2-1, with D possibly being TRBD1 (6 bases). Germline assignment: CDR1 SGHVS and CDR2 FQNEAQ. The CDR3 is 14 residues long. Trimming shortened V by 4 bases and J by 4 bases, and 11 bases separated the two germline ends. The CDR3 DNA is TGTGCCAGCAGCTCCGGACAGAGGTACAATGAGCAGTTCTTC. It encodes CASSSGQRYNEQFF.